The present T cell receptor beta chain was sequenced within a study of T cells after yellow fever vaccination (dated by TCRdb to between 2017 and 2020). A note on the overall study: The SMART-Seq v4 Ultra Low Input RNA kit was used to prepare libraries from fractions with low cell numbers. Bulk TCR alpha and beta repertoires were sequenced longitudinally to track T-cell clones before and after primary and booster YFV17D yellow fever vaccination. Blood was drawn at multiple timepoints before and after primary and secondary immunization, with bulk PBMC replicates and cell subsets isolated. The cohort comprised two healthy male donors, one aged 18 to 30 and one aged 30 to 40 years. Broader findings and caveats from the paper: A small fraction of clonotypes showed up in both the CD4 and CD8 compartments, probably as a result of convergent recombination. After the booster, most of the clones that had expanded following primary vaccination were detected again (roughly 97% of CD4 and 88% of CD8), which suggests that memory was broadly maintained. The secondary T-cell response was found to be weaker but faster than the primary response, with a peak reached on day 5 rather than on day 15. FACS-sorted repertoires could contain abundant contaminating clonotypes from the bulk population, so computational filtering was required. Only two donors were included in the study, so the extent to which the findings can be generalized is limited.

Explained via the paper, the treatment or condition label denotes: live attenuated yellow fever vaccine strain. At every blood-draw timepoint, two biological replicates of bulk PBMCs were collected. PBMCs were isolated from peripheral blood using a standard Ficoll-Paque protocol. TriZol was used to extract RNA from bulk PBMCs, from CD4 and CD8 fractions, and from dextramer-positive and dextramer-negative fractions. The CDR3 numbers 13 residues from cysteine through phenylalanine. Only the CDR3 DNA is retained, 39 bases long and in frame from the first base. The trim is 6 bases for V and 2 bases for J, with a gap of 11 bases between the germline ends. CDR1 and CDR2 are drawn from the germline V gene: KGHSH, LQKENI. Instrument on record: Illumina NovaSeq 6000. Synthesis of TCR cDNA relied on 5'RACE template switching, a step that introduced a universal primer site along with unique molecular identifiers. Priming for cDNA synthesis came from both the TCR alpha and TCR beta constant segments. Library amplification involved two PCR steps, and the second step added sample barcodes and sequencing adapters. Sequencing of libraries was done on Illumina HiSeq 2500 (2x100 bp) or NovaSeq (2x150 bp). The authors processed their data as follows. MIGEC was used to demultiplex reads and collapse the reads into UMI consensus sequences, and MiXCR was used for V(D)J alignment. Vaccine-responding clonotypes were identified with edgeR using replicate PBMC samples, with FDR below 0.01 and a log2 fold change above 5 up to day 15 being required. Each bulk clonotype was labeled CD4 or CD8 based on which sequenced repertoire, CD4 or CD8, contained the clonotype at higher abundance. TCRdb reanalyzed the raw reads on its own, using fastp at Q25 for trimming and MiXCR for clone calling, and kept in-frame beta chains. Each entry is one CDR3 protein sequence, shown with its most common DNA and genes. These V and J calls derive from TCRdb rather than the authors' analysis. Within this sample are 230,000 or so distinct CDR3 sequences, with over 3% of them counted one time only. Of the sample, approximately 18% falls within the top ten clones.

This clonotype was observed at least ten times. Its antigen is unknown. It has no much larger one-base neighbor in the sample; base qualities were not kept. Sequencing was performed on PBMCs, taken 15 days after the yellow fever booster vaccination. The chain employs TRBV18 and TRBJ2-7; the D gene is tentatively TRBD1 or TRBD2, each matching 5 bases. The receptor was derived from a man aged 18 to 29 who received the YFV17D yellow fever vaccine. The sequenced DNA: TGTGCCAGCTCTTGGGACGGAACCTACGAGCAGTACTTC. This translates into CASSWDGTYEQYF.